A selection of T cell receptor beta chains follows, all from one sample in a study of blood T cell repertoires in COVID-19. Profiling relied on immunoSEQ multiplex PCR, and the TCRdb table lists in-frame clones only, not all of them. The sample includes some 400,000 clones, approximately 89% seen only once; the top ten take 1% to 1.5%. The sample taken for sequencing was PBMCs or T cells enriched from blood (not recorded which). Receptor source: a man in his thirties or forties who had recovered from COVID-19. CDR3s include the opening cysteine and the closing phenylalanine or tryptophan.

TRBV7-2	TRBJ1-2	CASSSAGGGSYGYTF
TRBV2	TRBJ1-5	CAGDSGSNQPQHF
TRBV7-9	TRBJ2-5	CASSPVLEGETQYF
TRBV18	TRBJ1-1	CASSHRENSEAFF
TRBV6-1	TRBJ2-2	CASSEKLAGGRNTGELFF
TRBV9	TRBJ2-1	CASSAELAGGHNEQFF
TRBV25-1	TRBJ1-2	CASSDNTGANYGYTF
TRBV4-3	TRBJ1-4	CASSQDWGVTNEKLFF
TRBV10-2	TRBJ1-5	CASTGTVNQPQHF
TRBV5-4	TRBJ2-5	CASSGGQTQETQYF
TRBV27	TRBJ2-3	CATLLEGDTQYF
TRBV4-1	TRBJ2-1	CASSLGDSSYNEQFF
TRBV5-1	TRBJ2-6	CASSPQGTGANVLTF
TRBV9	TRBJ1-1	CASSVGSGGVAAFF
TRBV20-1	TRBJ2-1	CSASTRSSYNEQFF
TRBV10-1	TRBJ2-7	CASSAQRGAYEQYF
TRBV4-2	TRBJ2-3	CASSQLDGTSTDTQYF
TRBV12-3/TRBV12-4	TRBJ2-7	CASSRGQNEQYF
TRBV5-8	TRBJ1-2	CASTPWGGLRGYTF
TRBV7-8	TRBJ1-1	CASSVPGTGVRVLNTEAFF
TRBV5-6	TRBJ1-5	CASSRTDRSAQPQHF
TRBV14	TRBJ2-1	CASSQDRGGYNEQFF
TRBV11-3	TRBJ2-2	CASSLDFLTGELFF
TRBV29-1	TRBJ1-1	CSVEAATGTEAFF
TRBV5-1	TRBJ2-3	CASTQASGGTDTQYF
TRBV19	TRBJ1-5	CASSMDSQLSNQPQHF
TRBV3-1/TRBV3-2	TRBJ1-1	CASSRWDINTEAFF
TRBV18	TRBJ2-2	CASSPRITNTGELFF
TRBV7-9	TRBJ2-3	CASSFASGDVNTQYF
TRBV9	TRBJ1-2	CASSVVTGDLNGYTF
TRBV5-1	TRBJ2-7	CASSLSGQGPTYEQYF
TRBV5-5	TRBJ2-1	CASSLGQGFFF
TRBV7-2	TRBJ2-5	CASSPGSWRGSAQYF
TRBV5-4	TRBJ1-2	CASSLRGGHIGYTF
TRBV11-2	TRBJ2-3	CASSTPTGVLAF
TRBV12-3/TRBV12-4	TRBJ1-1	CASKKGISEAFF
TRBV6-5	TRBJ1-2	CASSWSTGIYGYTF
TRBV14	TRBJ1-2	CASSLYRDSYGYTF
TRBV6-5	TRBJ2-7	CALWRPLYEQYF
TRBV5-1	TRBJ2-3	CASSPGQGADTQYF
TRBV7-6	TRBJ2-5	CASSSGQGLETQYF
TRBV11-3	TRBJ2-5	CASSLGGTSGGRETQYF
TRBV5-6	TRBJ2-2	CASSSTAGLTGELFF
TRBV28	TRBJ1-4	CASSSNRGLYEKLFF